This entry lists 32 T cell receptor beta chains sequenced from one sample in a study of blood T cell repertoires in COVID-19 (TCRdb year 2020). Receptor libraries were prepared by the immunoSEQ multiplex PCR assay. What TCRdb holds here is the immuneACCESS table cut down to in-frame rearrangements. Part of the clones is not present; checked against another copy, under half of the missing clones reflect an unresolved V gene, and the others are unexplained. This sample gives about 110,000 clones in total; just over 90% of them show up just once. More than 0.9% of the sample comes from the top ten. Sequencing used peripheral blood. The receptors were sampled from a woman aged 30 to 39 with acute or convalescent COVID-19.

The CDR3 spells CASSGSADDEAFF. CDR3 DNA: TGTGCCAGCAGCGGGAGCGCCGACGATGAAGCTTTCTTT. The rearrangement links TRBV11-3 to TRBJ1-1; no reliable D call. The V gene's germline CDR1 is SGHNT and CDR2 YENEEA. V was cut by 5 bases and J by 7 bases, with 14 bases left in between. The CDR3 consists of 13 residues.

This rearrangement joins TRBV27 to TRBJ1-5; a possible D gene is TRBD1 (6 bases). Germline CDR1 MNHEY, CDR2 SMNVEV (reference sequence). The CDR3 sequence is 16 residues long. V was pared by 7 bases and J by 1 base, with 17 bases between. The CDR3 nucleotides are TGTGCCAGCAACCCAGTAGGGGGTTACAGCAATCAGCCCCAGCATTTT. Protein sequence: CASNPVGGYSNQPQHF.

The sample holds one count of this clone. The rearrangement joins TRBV7-3 to TRBJ1-2; TRBD1 is a possible D gene (5 bases). V was trimmed by 2 bases and J by 2 bases, leaving 9 bases between them. Germline V gene sequence: CDR1 SGHTA, CDR2 FQGTGA. The CDR3 is 14 residues long. The CDR3 spells CASSLYGGNYGYTF. DNA of the CDR3: TGTGCCAGCAGCTTATACGGGGGAAACTATGGCTACACCTTC.

The chain links TRBV4-3 to TRBJ1-6; TRBD1 agrees at 9 bases. The CDR3 runs to 14 residues. With V trimmed by 0 bases and J by 9 bases, 0 bases remained unmatched. The germline CDR1 and CDR2 sequences are LGHNA and YSLEER. CDR3: CASSQEDRGSPLHF. In DNA, the CDR3 is TGCGCCAGCAGCCAAGAGGACAGGGGTTCACCCCTCCACTTT.

This chain uses TRBV7-8 with TRBJ2-4, with TRBD2 identical over 15 bases. Germline V gene sequence: CDR1 SGHVS, CDR2 FQNEAQ. CDR3 length: 18 residues. The J segment lost 8 bases and the V segment lost 5 bases, leaving 13 bases of the junction unmatched. The CDR3 bases are TGTGCCAGCAGCCCCAGCCGGACTAGCGGGGGGGCCCGGGACATTCAGTACTTC. Its translation is CASSPSRTSGGARDIQYF.

This rearrangement joins TRBV5-4 to TRBJ2-7, with D possibly TRBD1 on 6 matching bases. The CDR3 loop spans 12 amino acids. Trimming removed 0 bases from V and 12 bases from J, with 13 bases in between. CDR1 and CDR2 from the germline V gene are SGHNT and YYREEE (reference sequence). CDR3 protein: CASSLAGTWWYF. The CDR3 coding sequence is TGTGCCAGCAGCTTGGCCGGGACATGGTGGTACTTC.

This sequence joins TRBV5-8 and TRBJ1-6; 10 nucleotides agree with TRBD1. Per the germline V gene, CDR1 is SGHTS and CDR2 is YDEGEE. This CDR3 comprises 15 residues. With V trimmed by 5 bases and J by 13 bases, 12 bases remained unmatched. The CDR3 spells CASRFRGQGNSPLHF. The CDR3 nucleotides read TGTGCCAGCAGATTCCGGGGACAGGGGAACTCGCCCCTCCACTTT.

The J gene is TRBJ1-2, the V gene TRBV18; D may be TRBD1 (6 bases). V lost 3 bases and J 4 bases, leaving 15 bases between the germline ends. Germline V CDR1 and CDR2: KGHSH, LQKENI. CDR3 length equals 15 residues. As DNA, the CDR3 is TGTGCCAGCTCACCTCCCGGGGGGGGCTCCTATGGCTACACCTTC. Translation: CASSPPGGGSYGYTF.

The gene calls are TRBV28 and TRBJ2-7; D might be TRBD1 (6 bases). CDR3 size: 13 residues. The germline V and J ends were trimmed by 3 bases and 6 bases, with 12 bases remaining between them. CDR1 MDHEN and CDR2 SYDVKM come from the germline V gene. CDR3 protein: CASSFLQGIEQYF. In DNA form, the CDR3 reads TGTGCCAGCAGTTTTTTACAGGGTATCGAGCAGTACTTC.

This clone has a single count. This chain uses TRBV28 with TRBJ1-3, with D possibly TRBD1 on 5 matching bases. This CDR3 spans 15 amino acids. CDR1 and CDR2 from the germline V gene are MDHEN and SYDVKM. V lost 4 bases to trimming and J lost 0 bases, with 10 bases between them. The CDR3, as DNA: TGTGCCAGCAGTTCCCCCGGGGGCTCTGGAAACACCATATATTTT. This translates into CASSSPGGSGNTIYF.

This chain joins TRBV7-3 and TRBJ1-1; 8 positions agree with TRBD1. The trim removed 3 bases at V and 5 bases at J, leaving 2 bases unmatched. The CDR3 covers 13 residues. CDR1 SGHTA and CDR2 FQGTGA come from the germline V gene. The chain's CDR3 is CASSFRGQTEAFF. CDR3 coding DNA: TGTGCCAGCAGCTTCAGGGGGCAGACTGAAGCTTTCTTT.

The chain combines TRBV28 with TRBJ1-2, with D maybe TRBD1 (5 bases). V gave up 7 bases and J gave up 0 bases, with 18 bases separating them. This CDR3 has 16 residues. Germline V gives CDR1 MDHEN, CDR2 SYDVKM. The CDR3 is CASTGTIEAANYGYTF. CDR3 nucleotides: TGTGCCAGCACAGGGACTATCGAGGCAGCTAACTATGGCTACACCTTC.

The V gene is TRBV6-5, the J gene TRBJ1-3; D perhaps matches TRBD1 (6 bases). Trimming took 6 bases from V and 4 from J, leaving 7 bases between them. This CDR3 is 12 amino acids long. The germline V gene encodes CDR1 MNHEY and CDR2 SVGAGI. The CDR3 sequence is CASRGQGNTIYF. DNA of the CDR3: TGTGCCAGCAGAGGACAGGGAAACACCATATATTTT.

J is TRBJ1-6 and V is TRBV4-3, with D perhaps matching TRBD1 (5 bases). This CDR3 is built from 17 residues. Per the germline V gene, CDR1 is LGHNA and CDR2 is YSLEER. Trimming pared 0 bases from V and 7 bases from J, leaving 16 bases between. The DNA for the CDR3 is TGCGCCAGCAGCCAAGATCTCTCCTTTTCAGGGAATTCACCCCTCCACTTT. It encodes CASSQDLSFSGNSPLHF.

This clone appeared once. The chain joins TRBV28 to TRBJ2-1; 8 nucleotides agree with TRBD2. The length of the CDR3 is 16 residues. Per the germline V gene, CDR1 is MDHEN and CDR2 is SYDVKM. The V and J ends lost 7 bases and 5 bases, in that order; junction bases with no gene match: 13. CDR3 bases: TGTGCCAGCATTGTATCGGGACTAGAAGGAGACAATGAGCAGTTCTTC. Translating gives CASIVSGLEGDNEQFF.

The rearrangement joins TRBV27 to TRBJ1-2, with D possibly being TRBD1 (6 bases). The CDR3 spans 17 residues. Trimming cost V 5 bases and J 5 bases, with 24 bases left between them. From germline, CDR1 is MNHEY and CDR2 SMNVEV (reference sequence). In DNA form, the CDR3 reads TGTGCCAGCAGTATAACGACCACTGGGGGCGCGCGGTATGGCTACACCTTC. This encodes CASSITTTGGARYGYTF.

This chain uses TRBV7-2 with TRBJ1-4, with D perhaps matching TRBD1 (5 bases). The CDR3 has 18 amino acids. V was cut by 5 bases and J by 7 bases, with 26 bases left in between. Germline V lookup: CDR1 SGHTA, CDR2 FQGNSA. The CDR3 region is CASSPRIVVAGRGEKLFF. CDR3 DNA sequence: TGTGCCAGCAGCCCCCGGATTGTCGTTGCAGGGAGGGGTGAAAAACTGTTTTTT.

The chain joins TRBV7-9 to TRBJ2-2, with D possibly being TRBD2 (6 bases). The V and J ends lost 8 bases and 7 bases respectively, with 20 bases between them. Germline-derived CDR1 and CDR2 are SEHNR and FQNEAQ (reference sequence). There are 15 residues in the CDR3. In nucleotides, the CDR3 is TGTGCCAGCGCGAAGACGGGGGATGGTCGCGGGGAGCTGTTTTTT. Residues: CASAKTGDGRGELFF.

The V call is TRBV27, the J call TRBJ2-1, with TRBD2 matching over 16 bases. The J segment lost 7 bases and the V segment lost 6 bases, leaving 9 bases of the junction unmatched. Germline V CDR1 and CDR2: MNHEY, SMNVEV (reference sequence). CDR3 length: 17 residues. As DNA, the CDR3 is TGTGCCAGCAGAGCGGGGACTAGCGGGGGGGCCGGAAATGAGCAGTTCTTC. It specifies CASRAGTSGGAGNEQFF.

The chain combines TRBV5-5 with TRBJ2-3; maybe TRBD1 (5 bases). The V end was cut by 0 bases, the J end by 0 bases, with 11 bases between. CDR1 is SGHKS, CDR2 YYEKEE, per germline (reference sequence). This CDR3 has 16 amino acids. The CDR3 loop is CASSLVGAASTDTQYF. The CDR3 nucleotides read TGTGCCAGCAGCTTGGTTGGGGCAGCTAGCACAGATACGCAGTATTTT. The full variable domain, its missing parts supplied by reference TRBV5-5 and TRBJ2-3, is DAGVTQSPTHLIKTRGQQVTLRCSPISGHKSVSWYQQVLGQGPQFIFQYYEKEERGRGNFPDRFSARQFPNYSSELNVNALLLGDSALYLCASSLVGAASTDTQYFGPGTRLTVL.

This sequence joins TRBV30 and TRBJ2-2; 7 bases align to TRBD2. The germline V gene has CDR1 GTSNPN and CDR2 SVGIG (reference sequence). This CDR3 has 14 amino acids. J lost 7 bases, V lost 0 bases, and 5 bases had no gene match. CDR3 in DNA: TGTGCCTGGAGTGTGGGTAGCGGGTTCGGGGAGCTGTTTTTT. Its translation is CAWSVGSGFGELFF.

The CDR3, as DNA: TGTGCCAGCAGCAGAGACAGGAGTAATGAAAAACTGTTTTTT. Encoded protein: CASSRDRSNEKLFF. V usage is TRBV14 and J usage is TRBJ1-4; possible D gene TRBD1, 6 bases. The CDR3 consists of 14 residues. Germline V gene sequence: CDR1 SGHDN, CDR2 FVKESK. Trimming took off 5 bases at V and 4 bases at J, with 11 bases between the two ends.

The J gene is TRBJ1-3, the V gene TRBV6-5, with D uncertain. From germline, CDR1 is MNHEY and CDR2 SVGAGI. The CDR3 length is 14 residues. Trimming pared 3 bases from V and 3 bases from J, leaving 9 bases between. The CDR3 is CASSYEGNGNTIYF. The CDR3 region has the DNA TGTGCCAGCAGTTATGAGGGAAATGGAAACACCATATATTTT.

The genes are TRBV7-3 and TRBJ1-1, with D unclear. The germline CDR1 and CDR2 sequences are SGHTA and FQGTGA. With 5 bases removed from V and 3 bases from J, the gap between germline ends came to 13 bases. This CDR3 has 14 amino acids. CDR3 sequence reads: CASSRAGRDTEAFF. Written as DNA, the CDR3 is TGTGCCAGCAGCCGGGCCGGGCGGGACACTGAAGCTTTCTTT. Variable domain in full (rest from reference TRBV7-3 and TRBJ1-1): GAGVSQTPSNKVTEKGKYVELRCDPISGHTALYWYRQSLGQGPEFLIYFQGTGAADDSGLPNDRFFAVRPEGSVSTLKIQRTERGDSAVYLCASSRAGRDTEAFFGQGTRLTVV.

This chain links TRBV7-3 with TRBJ2-3, with D unclear. Per germline, CDR1 SGHTA and CDR2 FQGTGA. The V end was cut by 1 base, the J end by 0 bases, with 5 bases between. This CDR3 region has 14 residues. The CDR3 nucleotides read TGTGCCAGCAGCTTAAGCCGGAGCACAGATACGCAGTATTTT. This sequence encodes CASSLSRSTDTQYF.

This sequence joins TRBV3-1 (or the pseudogene TRBV3-2) and TRBJ1-6, with TRBD1 as a possible D gene (5 bases). CDR3 length: 16 amino acids. Germline V lookup: CDR1 LGHDT, CDR2 YNNKEL (reference sequence). V was trimmed by 0 bases and J by 10 bases, leaving 16 bases between them. CDR3 loop: CASSQEARGGNSPLHF. CDR3 nucleotides: TGTGCCAGCAGCCAAGAAGCTCGGGGGGGTAACTCACCCCTCCACTTT.

The V gene is TRBV11-3, the J gene TRBJ1-3; D possibly corresponds to TRBD1 (6 bases). Trimming cost V 5 bases and J 0 bases, with 8 bases left between them. In germline, CDR1 is SGHNT, CDR2 YENEEA. The CDR3 has 14 residues. The CDR3 region is CASSRQASGNTIYF. The CDR3 nucleotides read TGTGCCAGCAGCAGACAGGCCTCTGGAAACACCATATATTTT.

The genes are TRBV18 and TRBJ1-1, with 9 bases that match TRBD1. The CDR3 runs to 14 residues. The junction had 2 bases not matched to a gene; V was cut back by 2 bases and J by 4 bases. CDR1 is KGHSH, CDR2 LQKENI, per germline. Here the CDR3 DNA reads TGTGCCAGCTCACCAGGGACAGGGCGCACTGAAGCTTTCTTT. It encodes CASSPGTGRTEAFF.

J is TRBJ1-5 and V is TRBV28; no firm D call. CDR1 is MDHEN, CDR2 SYDVKM, per germline. Trimming shortened V by 6 bases and J by 4 bases, and 7 bases separated the two germline ends. This CDR3 has 12 residues. CDR3 in DNA: TGTGCCAGCAGACTTAGTAATCAGCCCCAGCATTTT. Encoded protein: CASRLSNQPQHF.

The gene calls are TRBV11-2 and TRBJ2-1; D remains unclear. V lost 6 bases, J lost 5 bases, and 14 bases lay in between. The CDR3 is 14 residues long. Per the germline V gene, CDR1 is SGHAT and CDR2 is FQNNGV. The CDR3 DNA follows: TGTGCCAGCAGGTTCGATCGGCGGAACAATGAGCAGTTCTTC. It yields the protein CASRFDRRNNEQFF.

This clone was counted once. The rearrangement links TRBV11-2 to TRBJ2-7; D gene unclear. The CDR3 runs to 13 residues. Germline V gives CDR1 SGHAT, CDR2 FQNNGV. V was pared by 0 bases and J by 5 bases, with 8 bases between. This chain's CDR3 is CASSLDRVNEQYF. The CDR3 coding sequence is TGTGCCAGCAGCTTAGACCGGGTAAACGAGCAGTACTTC.

This clone turned up a few times. The chain joins TRBV18 to TRBJ1-1, with 9 bases matching TRBD1. Germline CDR1 and CDR2: KGHSH and LQKENI. Unmatched junction bases numbered 19, after V lost 9 bases and J lost 5 bases. The CDR3 contains 17 residues. The CDR3 DNA sequence: TGTGCCAGTTCTTCTCTGGGACAGGGCGGAGGGGGGACTGAAGCTTTCTTT. It encodes CASSSLGQGGGGTEAFF.